This TCR beta chain is from a study of T cells in Graves' hyperthyroidism and ophthalmopathy (dated by TCRdb to the late 2010s). Notes on the research overall: A discovery cohort of around 100 patients, approximately 45 with Graves' ophthalmopathy and under 60 with stable Graves' hyperthyroidism, was used to find distinguishing TCR V-J signatures. Prospective prediction of ophthalmopathy was tested in an independent validation cohort of approximately 19 hyperthyroidism patients and 15 to 17 patients who later progressed to ophthalmopathy. The 100 discovery patients were randomly split 7:3 into training and test sets. Once sampling was done, hyperthyroidism patients were given methimazole at a starting dose of 30 mg daily, whereas ophthalmopathy patients were given high-dose intravenous methylprednisolone. Thyroid tissue and blood T-cell repertoires from more than five Graves' hyperthyroidism patients were also compared in the study. TCR Vbeta CDR3 sequencing of 140 or so peripheral blood samples (roughly 43 ophthalmopathy, 75 or so hyperthyroidism and some 17 progressor patients) is reported in the paper. Points the paper makes about the study in general: In validation, progression to ophthalmopathy was predicted by the model with 70.59% sensitivity and nearly 75% specificity, a median of approximately 6.5 months before onset. Most expanded thyroid clonotypes (frequency above 0.001) were also found in blood, which suggests that blood repertoires may mirror thyroid immune responses. In cross-validation, a model built on a 13 V-J signature told ophthalmopathy apart from stable hyperthyroidism with 87.88% sensitivity and roughly 81% specificity, and in testing the same model reached 80%/75%. No statistical method was used to set the sample size in advance, and investigators knew the group allocation.

The TCR beta CDR3 regions were amplified from the RNA transcripts. For the first round of RT-PCR on the TCR CDR3, the HTBI primer set was used together with the Qiagen OneStep RT-PCR kit. A second multiplex PCR round built the libraries, followed by size selection and purification. The libraries were sequenced on an Illumina HiSeq2000 using paired-end 100 bp reads. The authors processed their data as follows. SOAPnuke was used to process the raw data, with reads discarded if the reads contained adapters or uncalled bases, had a mean Phred below 15, or lacked an exact constant-primer or identifier match. High-quality paired reads were merged using COPE v1.2.5, and each unique nucleotide sequence was defined as a clonotype. MiTCR v1.1 was used to align clonotypes to the IMGT TRBV, TRBD and TRBJ reference segments. Only V-J combinations with frequency above 0.0001, covering 99% to 99.2% of repertoires, were analysed. A TCS score was defined as the ratio between F50 (clonal expansion) and ExV (chaos), using BLOSUM62-based TCRdist between CDR3 peptides within each V-J. Welch's t-statistics and random forest reduced roughly 500 V-J features to 13, which were used in a naive Bayes classifier (R e1071). The Morisita-Horn index was used to measure how similar the thyroid and blood repertoires were. TCRdb took the public reads, trimmed them with fastp at Q25, ran MiXCR for clone calling and kept in-frame beta chains. A single entry per CDR3 protein holds the most common genes and DNA from its merged rows. These V and J calls are TCRdb output, not the study's own analysis. For this sample the table gives roughly 500,000 distinct CDR3 sequences, of which 46% were detected only once. The ten biggest clones cover 44% of the sample.

Only a few counts were recorded for this clonotype. Its binding antigen is unknown. Base-call qualities are not available, and no considerably larger clone is one nucleotide away. The study excluded patients with uncontrolled infections, other autoimmune diseases, pregnancy or lactation. Diagnoses were based on clinical symptoms, serum thyroxine and TRAb, thyroid ultrasound and orbital computed tomography. Trizol reagent was used to extract total RNA, and RNA quality was then checked on an Agilent 2100 Bioanalyzer. The germline V gene provides CDR1 KGHDR and CDR2 SFDVKD. Measured from the cysteine to the phenylalanine, the CDR3 is 14 residues long. Only CDR3 DNA remains: 42 bases, in frame from the first base. Trimming at the junction amounts to 10 bases on V and 2 bases on J, and the germline ends lie 16 bases apart.

Specimen: peripheral blood or thyroid tissue (not recorded which). Recombination connected TRBV24-1 to TRBJ2-5, with TRBD1 tentatively as D gene (6 bases match). This clonotype was obtained from an adult woman with Graves' disease, either hyperthyroidism or ophthalmopathy (not recorded which). The CDR3 is CATAKTGLQETQYF. The DNA reads TGTGCCACAGCTAAAACAGGGCTACAAGAGACCCAGTACTTC.